The present TCR beta chain was sequenced within a study of blood T cell repertoires in COVID-19. V was clipped by 3 bases and J by 1 base, with 10 bases between them. The CDR3 spans 14 residues. Germline V gives CDR1 SEHNR, CDR2 FQNEAQ (reference sequence). This clone was observed a few times. This specimen includes other DNA sequences encoding the same CDR3. Profiled with immunoSEQ multiplex PCR; TCRdb holds only in-frame clones, not every one. The data hold a few hundred thousand clones, with 87% observed a single time. In terms of age and location, participants ranged from roughly 18 to 100 years and lived in approximately 24 US areas. For recovered donors of Cohort 3, there were two negative PCRs, clearance, or symptom resolution.

The source of this sequence is a woman aged 18-29 years who had recovered from COVID-19. The chain recombines TRBV7-9 with TRBJ2-7; D possibly corresponds to TRBD1 (5 bases). The sample was PBMCs or T cells enriched from blood (not recorded which). CDR3 amino acids: CASSLDQGSYEQYF. The CDR3 DNA is TGTGCCAGCAGCTTGGACCAGGGATCCTACGAGCAGTACTTC.